This T cell receptor beta chain was obtained from a study of T cells expressing NK-cell markers. Turning to the study itself: Underlying the TCR beta repertoires were sorted CD3+CD56+NKG2C+, CD3+CD56+NKG2C- and CD3+CD56-NKG2C+ T cells. HCMV serostatus: seven of eight sequenced donors positive, one negative.

The CDR3 has 16 amino acids. Per the germline V gene, CDR1 is MGHRA and CDR2 is YSYEKL. From its re-call of the 5' RACE reads, TCRdb lists each CDR3 protein once, without DNA. The sample features some 110,000 distinct CDR3 sequences, with around a sixth in its top ten. Input material: blood T cells: a sorted CD56 or NKG2C T cell subset, CD4+ or CD8+ T cells, or bulk PBMC T cells (not recorded which). This chain connects TRBV4-1 to TRBJ2-7. The TCR originated in a woman aged 18 to 75 in good health. The CDR3: CASSQSQLRDSYEQYF.